This T cell receptor beta chain was sequenced for a study of blood T cell repertoires in COVID-19. Study information: Samples taken during acute and convalescent COVID-19 were collected in the United States, Italy and Spain.

Measured with immunoSEQ multiplex PCR; TCRdb has only the in-frame clones, and not every one. The data show 150,000 to 200,000 clones, with about 78% seen just once and around 8.1% held by the top ten. There are 19 residues in the CDR3. V shed 1 base and J 0 bases; nucleotides not matched to a gene: 11. Germline CDR1 and CDR2: LNHNV and YYDKDF (reference sequence). The chain uses TRBV15 and TRBJ2-3, with 9 positions matching TRBD2. This TCR derives from a woman between 50 and 59 years old with active or convalescent COVID-19. Sequencing was performed on peripheral blood. CDR3 amino acids: CATSRGSGGSYSSTDTQYF. Here the CDR3 DNA reads TGTGCCACCAGCAGAGGGAGCGGGGGGTCTTACTCTAGCACAGATACGCAGTATTTT.